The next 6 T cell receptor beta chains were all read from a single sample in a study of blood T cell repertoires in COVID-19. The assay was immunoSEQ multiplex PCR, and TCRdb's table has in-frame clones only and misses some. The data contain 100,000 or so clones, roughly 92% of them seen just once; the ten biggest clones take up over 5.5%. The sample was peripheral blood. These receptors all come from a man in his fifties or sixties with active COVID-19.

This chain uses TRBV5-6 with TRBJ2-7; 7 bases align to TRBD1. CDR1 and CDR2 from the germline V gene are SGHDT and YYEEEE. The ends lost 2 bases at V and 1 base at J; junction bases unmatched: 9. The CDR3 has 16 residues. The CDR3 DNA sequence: TGTGCCAGCAGCTTCCCGATCCGGGGACAGTCCTACGAGCAGTACTTC. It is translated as CASSFPIRGQSYEQYF.

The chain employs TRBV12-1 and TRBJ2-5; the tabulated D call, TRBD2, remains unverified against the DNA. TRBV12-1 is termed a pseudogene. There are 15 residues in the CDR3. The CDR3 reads CASSTRRLAEETQYF. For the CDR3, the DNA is TGTGCCAGCAGCACGCGGCGGCTAGCAGAAGAGACCCAGTACTTC.

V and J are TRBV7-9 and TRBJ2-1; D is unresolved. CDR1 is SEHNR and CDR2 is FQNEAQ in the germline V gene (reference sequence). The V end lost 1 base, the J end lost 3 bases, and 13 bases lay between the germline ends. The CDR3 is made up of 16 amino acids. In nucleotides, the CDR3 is TGTGCCAGCAGCTTAGGTCTCCTTCAGCGCTACAATGAGCAGTTCTTC. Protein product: CASSLGLLQRYNEQFF.

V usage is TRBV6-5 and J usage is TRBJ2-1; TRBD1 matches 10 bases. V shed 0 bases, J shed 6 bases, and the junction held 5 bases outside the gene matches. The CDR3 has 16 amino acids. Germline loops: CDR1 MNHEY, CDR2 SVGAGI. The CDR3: CASSYSGTGASNEQFF. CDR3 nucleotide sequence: TGTGCCAGCAGTTACTCAGGGACAGGGGCTTCCAATGAGCAGTTCTTC.

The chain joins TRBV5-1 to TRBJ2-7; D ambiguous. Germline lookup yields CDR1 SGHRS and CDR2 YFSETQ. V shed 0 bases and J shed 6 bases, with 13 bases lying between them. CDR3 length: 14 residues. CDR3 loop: CASSLDSTSVEQYF. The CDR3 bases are TGCGCCAGCAGCTTGGACAGTACCTCAGTCGAGCAGTACTTC.

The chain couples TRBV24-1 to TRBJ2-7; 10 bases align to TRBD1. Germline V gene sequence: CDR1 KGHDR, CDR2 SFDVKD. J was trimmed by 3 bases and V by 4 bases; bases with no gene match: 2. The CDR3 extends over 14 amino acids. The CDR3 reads CATSEGQGSYEQYF. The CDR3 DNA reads TGTGCCACCAGTGAGGGACAGGGGAGCTACGAGCAGTACTTC.